This record concerns one T cell receptor beta chain sequence. The V end was cut by 11 bases, the J end by 5 bases, with 18 bases between. Per germline, CDR1 MNHNY and CDR2 SVGAGI (reference sequence). The CDR3 extends over 13 amino acids. These data come from a study of OX40 agonist ivuxolimab in advanced cancers. TCRdb keeps only in-frame clones here, not all; method: immunoSEQ multiplex PCR. Altogether about 93,000 clones are present, 92% being singletons, with the ten largest covering roughly 0.5%. This receptor was identified in an adult with an advanced solid tumor such as melanoma, head and neck, liver or kidney cancer. The sample in question was CD4+ or CD8+ T cells sorted from blood, obtained in a trial of the OX40 agonist ivuxolimab. This chain connects TRBV6-6 to TRBJ1-1, with D tentatively TRBD1 (5 bases). The DNA of the CDR3 is TGTGCCGGAAACCCGGGGGGTGGTACTGAAGCTTTCTTT. As protein: CAGNPGGGTEAFF.